This T cell receptor beta chain was found in a study of regulatory T cells in long-lasting Graves disease. Whole-study findings and limits: TCR diversity was lower in persistent Graves' patients (versus newly diagnosed ones).

Time point meaning: newly diagnosed GD, antithyroid drugs for less than 3 months. After RNA was extracted from PBMCs, the TCR library was made from it. CDR3 regions were amplified by Arm-PCR using iRepertoire HTBI primers to build TCR beta libraries. TCRdb itself ran the multiplex PCR reads through MiXCR, one entry per CDR3 protein. The table records fewer than 500,000 distinct CDR3 sequences, 16% of them present only once. This clonotype was counted only a few times. Antigen unknown. These data were also reused for a study on T cells in Graves' hyperthyroidism and ophthalmopathy.

The TCR was taken from a man aged 40-49 years with Graves disease. Source: peripheral blood mononuclear cells (PBMCs), taken at new diagnosis, from a patient treated with antithyroid drugs.

The DNA of the CDR3 is TGTGCCAGCAGTTTAGGTCTTCGTAGAGGGACAGAGACCCAGTACTTC. This encodes CASSLGLRRGTETQYF. This chain connects TRBV28 to TRBJ2-1, with D perhaps assigned TRBD1 or TRBD2 (5 bases each). The DNA end is a closer match to TRBJ2-5, so the J assignment may be wrong. Germline values: CDR1 MDHEN, CDR2 SYDVKM. The CDR3 covers 16 residues.